The 2 T cell receptor beta chains below all came from one sample that was sequenced in a study of blood T cell repertoires in COVID-19. Measured with immunoSEQ multiplex PCR; TCRdb has only the in-frame clones, and not every one. Here the sample spans 300,000 to 350,000 clones, around 87% being singletons. The source material was peripheral blood. These receptors were obtained from a man between 18 and 35 years old with active or convalescent COVID-19.

The chain joins TRBV3-1 (or the pseudogene TRBV3-2) to TRBJ2-5; TRBD2 aligns across 15 bases. Germline lookup yields CDR1 LGHDT and CDR2 YNNKEL (reference sequence). This CDR3 has 17 residues. With 1 base clipped from V and 5 bases from J, the junction kept 5 bases outside the gene matches. The CDR3 sequence: CASSQAWTSGRAETQYF. Here the CDR3 DNA reads TGTGCCAGCAGCCAAGCCTGGACTAGCGGGAGGGCCGAGACCCAGTACTTC.

The V gene is TRBV18, the J gene TRBJ1-4; a possible D gene is TRBD1 (6 bases). Germline CDR1 and CDR2: KGHSH and LQKENI. V gave up 0 bases and J gave up 0 bases, with 17 bases separating them. This CDR3 has 19 residues. The CDR3, as DNA: TGTGCCAGCTCACCACCTAACAGGGACGTCGGGGCAACTAATGAAAAACTGTTTTTT. Protein: CASSPPNRDVGATNEKLFF.